The next 24 T cell receptor beta chains were all read from a single sample in a study of T-cell reconstitution after alpha-beta-depleted transplantation in children. Unique molecular identifiers featured in how the TCRbeta library was prepared. MiXCR, run by TCRdb on the PCR reads, gives a single entry per CDR3 protein. There are some 200,000 distinct CDR3 sequences in the sample; roughly 8.3% occur only once, and roughly a third lies in the top ten. Sequencing was performed on PBMCs, mostly from graft donor cells, taken 360 days after TCRalphabeta/CD19-depleted stem cell transplant. These receptors all stem from a male patient aged 2-15 years who had a stem cell transplant for acute myeloid leukemia, so the T cells may come from the graft donor.

This sequence joins TRBV6-5 and TRBJ2-1, with TRBD1 matching 9 bases. Germline loops: CDR1 MNHEY, CDR2 SVGAGI. The trim removed 2 bases at V and 13 bases at J, leaving 12 bases unmatched. The CDR3 has 15 amino acids. The CDR3 here is CASSYPQGATLLQFF. The CDR3 DNA sequence: TGTGCCAGCAGTTACCCACAGGGGGCCACCTTGCTACAGTTCTTC.

A single count supports this clonotype. This chain joins TRBV7-2 and TRBJ1-2, with D tentatively TRBD1 (6 bases). V dropped 1 base and J dropped 5 bases, with 20 bases sitting between them. Germline V CDR1 and CDR2: SGHTA, FQGNSA. The CDR3 runs to 17 residues. The CDR3 DNA reads as TGTGCCAGCAGCTTAGGAGTGGATGGGACACTTTTTTATGGCTACACCTTC. Residues: CASSLGVDGTLFYGYTF.

The sample holds a few counts of this clonotype. The rearrangement uses TRBV3-1 and TRBJ2-3; 12 bases align to TRBD2. V gave up 4 bases and J gave up 0 bases; unmatched junction bases: 8. Per germline, CDR1 LGHDT and CDR2 YNNKEL (reference sequence). There are 18 residues in the CDR3. The DNA of the CDR3 is TGTGCCAGCAGCCCCCTAGCGGGGGGGGCATCTAGCACAGATACGCAGTATTTT. This gives the protein CASSPLAGGASSTDTQYF.

This clonotype was counted between two and nine times. The V gene is TRBV11-1, the J gene TRBJ2-7; no reliable D call. Germline CDR1 is SGHAT and CDR2 is FQDESV (reference sequence). The CDR3 covers 13 residues. V was clipped by 4 bases and J by 2 bases, with 9 bases between them. CDR3: CASSSDGPYEQYF. CDR3 bases: TGTGCCAGCAGCTCGGACGGGCCCTACGAGCAGTACTTC.

The V and J genes are TRBV18 and TRBJ2-7; D gene ambiguous. Deletions cut 6 bases from V and 4 bases from J, with 25 bases between. The CDR3 sequence is 17 residues long. Germline CDR1 is KGHSH and CDR2 is LQKENI. The CDR3 loop reads CASSRVLIGPKDYEQYF. The CDR3 DNA sequence: TGTGCCAGCTCCCGAGTCCTCATCGGACCCAAAGATTACGAGCAGTACTTC.

This clonotype was recorded at least ten times. The chain is built from TRBV4-3 and TRBJ2-1, with 12 bases lining up with TRBD2. Trimming cost V 0 bases and J 7 bases; bases outside gene matches: 7. This CDR3 has 17 amino acids. Looked up from germline, CDR1 is LGHNA and CDR2 is YSLEER. The CDR3 DNA sequence: TGCGCCAGCAGCCAAGATGTCGGGACTAGCGGGTCTAATGAGCAGTTCTTC. Protein sequence: CASSQDVGTSGSNEQFF.

This clonotype has a handful of counts. The chain combines TRBV7-9 with TRBJ1-1; D is unresolved. Germline V gene lookup returns CDR1 SEHNR and CDR2 FQNEAQ (reference sequence). The ends were cut back, 5 bases at V and 5 bases at J, with 6 bases in the middle. The CDR3 is made up of 11 amino acids. The CDR3 DNA is TGTGCCAGCAGCGAAGGTACTGAAGCTTTCTTT. Translated, it gives CASSEGTEAFF.

V and J are TRBV5-1 and TRBJ2-3; D possibly corresponds to TRBD2 (5 bases). This CDR3 is 16 amino acids long. V was trimmed by 0 bases and J by 6 bases, leaving 17 bases between them. CDR1 and CDR2 (germline): SGHRS, YFSETQ. This chain's CDR3 is CASSLVSRGRVDTQYF. The DNA of the CDR3 is TGCGCCAGCAGCTTGGTTTCTAGAGGGAGAGTGGATACGCAGTATTTT.

This clonotype showed up many times. This chain links TRBV6-2 or TRBV6-3 with TRBJ1-2, with D possibly matching TRBD1 (6 bases). Germline CDR1 reads MNHEY; CDR2 reads SVGEGT. CDR3 length equals 15 residues. The V and J ends lost 0 bases and 2 bases respectively, with 10 bases between them. The CDR3 coding sequence is TGTGCCAGCAGTTACTCCAGGGGAAGGAACTATGGCTACACCTTC. The encoded protein is CASSYSRGRNYGYTF.

This chain joins TRBV15 and TRBJ2-7, with 9 bases identical to TRBD1. J was trimmed by 3 bases and V by 1 base; bases with no gene match: 4. CDR3 length equals 15 residues. CDR1 and CDR2 (germline): LNHNV, YYDKDF (reference sequence). DNA for the CDR3: TGTGCCACCAGCAGAGCCGGGACAGGGATCTACGAGCAGTACTTC. Protein: CATSRAGTGIYEQYF.

The chain has TRBV12-3 or TRBV12-4 and TRBJ2-3; TRBD2 is a possible D gene (6 bases). The CDR3 has 15 residues. Trimming left V 5 bases short and J 1 base short, with 13 bases between. CDR3 residues: CASSPPWGGTDTQYF. In DNA form, the CDR3 reads TGTGCCAGCAGTCCACCTTGGGGGGGCACAGATACGCAGTATTTT.

The rearrangement uses TRBV20-1 and TRBJ2-3; 8 nucleotides line up with TRBD2. The CDR3 length is 17 residues. The V gene end was trimmed by 1 base and the J gene end by 3 bases; junction bases not matched to a gene: 12. Germline assignment: CDR1 DFQATT and CDR2 SNEGSKA (reference sequence). The CDR3 protein is CSARVPNSGEWTDTQYF. CDR3 coding DNA: TGCAGTGCTAGAGTTCCGAATAGCGGGGAGTGGACAGATACGCAGTATTTT.

This chain links TRBV28 with TRBJ2-1; D may correspond to TRBD1 or TRBD2 (6 bases each). Looked up from germline, CDR1 is MDHEN and CDR2 is SYDVKM. The CDR3 is 15 amino acids. Trimming pared 5 bases from V and 8 bases from J, leaving 19 bases between. The CDR3 DNA sequence: TGTGCCAGCAGTCTTTTGGGGGGCGCAAGGGATGAGCAGTTCTTC. Residues: CASSLLGGARDEQFF.

In this sample, this clonotype turned up a few times. The V and J genes are TRBV9 and TRBJ2-5; 12 nucleotides match TRBD1. Trimming at V came to 4 bases and at J to 8 bases, leaving 6 bases not matched to a gene. The V gene's germline CDR1 is SGDLS and CDR2 YYNGEE. CDR3 length: 14 amino acids. CDR3 DNA: TGTGCCAGCAGCCCCCGGGACAGGGGGCTAACCCAGTACTTC. Amino acid sequence: CASSPRDRGLTQYF.

This clonotype was detected a few times. This chain links TRBV29-1 with TRBJ1-3; 7 positions agree with TRBD1. The V gene's germline CDR1 is SQVTM and CDR2 ANQGSEA. The ends lost 4 bases at V and 0 bases at J; junction bases unmatched: 6. The CDR3 contains 15 residues. CDR3 coding DNA: TGCAGCGTTGCTCTAGGGGGCCTCTCTGGAAACACCATATATTTT. Translated, it gives CSVALGGLSGNTIYF.

V is TRBV25-1 and J is TRBJ1-6; tentatively, D is TRBD1 (6 bases). From germline, CDR1 is MGHDK and CDR2 SYGVNS. This CDR3 spans 14 amino acids. V lost 5 bases and J lost 10, with 15 bases in between. The CDR3 bases are TGTGCCAGCAGTCCACCAGGACAGACCTCACCCCTCCACTTT. Its translation is CASSPPGQTSPLHF.

This clonotype was seen ten or more times. This chain connects TRBV5-1 to TRBJ2-1; 7 bases are shared with TRBD1. The V gene end was trimmed by 3 bases and the J gene end by 5 bases; junction bases not matched to a gene: 11. The CDR3 is 16 amino acids. Germline assignment: CDR1 SGHRS and CDR2 YFSETQ. The CDR3 DNA is TGCGCCAGCAGCTGGACCGGGACAGTGGTCAACAATGAGCAGTTCTTC. Translated, it gives CASSWTGTVVNNEQFF.

This chain uses TRBV7-8 with TRBJ2-7; a weak D match, TRBD2 (6 bases). In germline, CDR1 is SGHVS, CDR2 FQNEAQ. V shed 5 bases and J shed 0 bases, with 14 bases lying between them. The CDR3 is 15 amino acids. The CDR3 DNA follows: TGTGCCAGCAGCCACAATCGGGGAGGCTCCTACGAGCAGTACGTC. This gives the protein CASSHNRGGSYEQYV.

This clonotype showed up just a few times. This chain uses TRBV11-2 with TRBJ1-2, with 7 bases lining up with TRBD1. CDR1 SGHAT and CDR2 FQNNGV come from the germline V gene. J was trimmed by 8 bases and V by 4 bases; bases with no gene match: 13. This CDR3 is built from 15 residues. The CDR3 loop reads CASSYTGEKTKGYTF. The CDR3, as DNA: TGTGCCAGCAGCTACACAGGGGAGAAGACTAAGGGCTACACCTTC.

This clonotype was seen many times. This rearrangement joins TRBV6-1 to TRBJ2-7; D unclear. Germline CDR1 and CDR2: MNHNS and SASEGT. CDR3 length equals 14 residues. The V end lost 4 bases, the J end lost 3 bases, and 13 bases lay between the germline ends. The CDR3 loop is CASSANYLIYEQYF. DNA of the CDR3: TGTGCCAGCAGTGCAAACTACCTGATCTACGAGCAGTACTTC.

Many counts were recorded for this clonotype. The V and J genes are TRBV5-1 and TRBJ2-7; D may be TRBD1 (6 bases). The CDR3 extends over 13 amino acids. Trimming removed 1 base at V and 3 bases at J, with 8 bases between. CDR1 is SGHRS, CDR2 YFSETQ, per germline. The CDR3 is CASSLQGRYEQYF. The DNA of the CDR3 is TGCGCCAGCAGCTTGCAGGGGCGCTACGAGCAGTACTTC.

This clonotype was seen at least ten times. The chain joins TRBV5-5 to TRBJ2-3, with D unclear. V lost 0 bases and J 4 bases, leaving 9 bases between the germline ends. The germline V gene has CDR1 SGHKS and CDR2 YYEKEE (reference sequence). This CDR3 has 14 residues. As DNA, the CDR3 is TGTGCCAGCAGCTTGGGTCGTGGTCCAGATACGCAGTATTTT. It is translated as CASSLGRGPDTQYF.

This clonotype appeared many times. The V and J genes are TRBV5-1 and TRBJ2-3; no reliable D call. The CDR3 is 16 residues long. Germline loops: CDR1 SGHRS, CDR2 YFSETQ. V was pared by 2 bases and J by 2 bases, with 15 bases between. As DNA, the CDR3 is TGCGCCAGCAGCTTCCGGTCCGGCGGTAACACAGATACGCAGTATTTT. It is translated as CASSFRSGGNTDTQYF.

This clonotype was counted a single time. The CDR3 loop reads CASSSTAGLAGGPTSTKIPITQYF. CDR3 DNA: TGCGCCAGCAGCTCCACTGCCGGACTAGCGGGAGGGCCCACTTCAACTAAGATCCCTATTACGCAGTATTTT. The chain recombines TRBV5-1 with TRBJ2-3; 15 bases match TRBD2. CDR1 SGHRS and CDR2 YFSETQ come from the germline V gene. V trimming: 3 bases; J trimming: 8 bases; junction bases outside the gene matches: 31. CDR3 length equals 24 residues.